Below, 18 T cell receptor beta chains from the same sample are listed, as sequenced in a study of cytomegalovirus exposure and HLA in healthy donors (TCRdb year 2017). Libraries were prepared through the immunoSEQ multiplex PCR assay. Entries here come from immuneACCESS through TCRdb and include only in-frame sequences with V and J called. Some clones fail to appear in such tables; in the studies checked, an unresolved V gene covers under half of the shortfall, and the cause of the remainder is unknown. The sample contains roughly 52,000 clones, 93% of them found a single time. Of the sample, approximately 1.7% falls within the top ten clones. The specimen was PBMCs. The receptor set was obtained from a young woman in good health and CMV-seropositive.

The CDR3 sequence: CASSLMYSSTDTQYF. CDR3 nucleotide sequence: TGTGCCAGCAGTTTGATGTACTCTAGCACAGATACGCAGTATTTT. This chain links TRBV6-5 with TRBJ2-3, with D hard to call. Germline CDR1 MNHEY, CDR2 SVGAGI. The CDR3 is 15 amino acids. V gave up 4 bases and J gave up 0 bases, with 11 bases separating them.

J is TRBJ2-7 and V is TRBV10-3, with D unclear. The germline gives CDR1 ENHRY, CDR2 SYGVKD. V dropped 4 bases and J dropped 2 bases, with 6 bases sitting between them. The CDR3 covers 12 residues. The CDR3 DNA is TGTGCCATCAGTGGTCAGGCCTACGAGCAGTACTTC. Amino acid sequence: CAISGQAYEQYF.

The chain is built from TRBV4-1 and TRBJ2-1; tentatively, D is TRBD2 (5 bases). This CDR3 has 18 amino acids. Trimming removed 3 bases from V and 3 bases from J, with 21 bases in between. Germline V CDR1 and CDR2: MGHRA, YSYEKL. Here the CDR3 reads CASSHPRARGNDYNEQFF. The CDR3 DNA reads TGCGCCAGCAGCCACCCTAGGGCCCGGGGTAATGACTACAATGAGCAGTTCTTC.

This clone was counted once. The CDR3 DNA reads as TGTGCCAGCAGCAGTCGGACAGGGATTCTAATGAACACTGAAGCTTTCTTT. This codes for CASSSRTGILMNTEAFF. The rearrangement joins TRBV5-6 to TRBJ1-1; TRBD1 agrees at 8 bases. V dropped 4 bases and J dropped 0; count of bases not matched to a gene: 11. The CDR3 covers 17 residues. The germline gives CDR1 SGHDT, CDR2 YYEEEE.

The V gene is TRBV7-2, the J gene TRBJ2-1; unclear D gene. V lost 5 bases to trimming and J lost 4 bases, with 9 bases between them. In germline, CDR1 is SGHTA, CDR2 FQGNSA. The CDR3 sequence is 13 residues long. CDR3 DNA sequence: TGTGCCAGCAGCCGACTCAAGTACAATGAGCAGTTCTTC. Its translation is CASSRLKYNEQFF.

As for this clone: Other DNA sequences in this sample translate to the same CDR3. The genes are TRBV9 and TRBJ1-1; D possibly corresponds to TRBD1 (6 bases). The germline CDR1 and CDR2 sequences are SGDLS and YYNGEE. The CDR3 extends over 14 amino acids. Trimming pared 0 bases from V and 2 bases from J, leaving 8 bases between. For the CDR3, the DNA is TGTGCCAGCAGCGTAGGCAGGGGAAACACTGAAGCTTTCTTT. It encodes CASSVGRGNTEAFF.

The rearrangement joins TRBV4-1 to TRBJ2-2, with D tentatively TRBD2 (6 bases). Germline loops: CDR1 MGHRA, CDR2 YSYEKL. CDR3 length equals 14 residues. Trimming cost V 4 bases and J 8 bases, with 14 bases left between them. The CDR3 bases are TGCGCCAGCAGCCCGGTGGAGGGTACGGGGGAGCTGTTTTTT. This gives the protein CASSPVEGTGELFF.

CDR3 DNA sequence: TGTGCCAGCAGCAAATCCCGGGACAGGGGGCGCGAGCAGTACTTC. Its translation is CASSKSRDRGREQYF. The V call is TRBV28, the J call TRBJ2-7; 12 nucleotides agree with TRBD1. This CDR3 contains 15 residues. Germline CDR1 and CDR2: MDHEN and SYDVKM. J was trimmed by 6 bases and V by 6 bases; bases with no gene match: 9.

The rearrangement uses TRBV11-2 and TRBJ2-1, with a weak D call TRBD2 (5 bases). Between the trimmed V and J ends, which lost 5 bases and 3 bases, there was a span of 11 bases. The CDR3 spans 14 residues. Germline lookup yields CDR1 SGHAT and CDR2 FQNNGV. CDR3 loop: CASSPMGVYNEQFF. CDR3 nucleotides: TGTGCCAGCAGCCCCATGGGAGTCTACAATGAGCAGTTCTTC.

This chain joins TRBV9 and TRBJ2-5; maybe TRBD2 (6 bases). The CDR3 spans 15 residues. The V end lost 4 bases, the J end lost 1 base, and 14 bases lay between the germline ends. CDR1 SGDLS and CDR2 YYNGEE come from the germline V gene. The CDR3: CASSPLGRGQETQYF. In nucleotides, the CDR3 is TGTGCCAGCAGCCCCCTGGGGCGGGGCCAAGAGACCCAGTACTTC.

The rearrangement uses TRBV19 and TRBJ1-6, with 8 nucleotides matching TRBD1. The germline V gene encodes CDR1 LNHDA and CDR2 SQIVND (reference sequence). The CDR3 consists of 13 residues. Trimming removed 8 bases from V and 8 bases from J; junction bases left unmatched: 5. CDR3 amino acids: CASSPDRDSPLHF. The CDR3 DNA reads TGTGCCAGTTCCCCGGACAGGGATTCACCCCTCCACTTT. Full variable domain (rest looked up from reference TRBV19 and TRBJ1-6): DGGITQSPKYLFRKEGQNVTLSCEQNLNHDAMYWYRQDPGQGLRLIYYSQIVNDFQKGDIAEGYSVSREKKESFPLTVTSAQKNPTAFYLCASSPDRDSPLHFGNGTRLTVT.

V gene TRBV5-1 combines with J gene TRBJ1-1; tentatively, D is TRBD1 (6 bases). Germline values: CDR1 SGHRS, CDR2 YFSETQ. This CDR3 region has 12 residues. V was shortened by 5 bases and J by 8 bases, with 13 bases between the two germline ends. The CDR3 DNA reads as TGCGCCAGCAGATCCGGACAGAGAGAAGCTTTCTTT. Translated: CASRSGQREAFF.

The rearrangement links TRBV2 to TRBJ1-1; 7 nucleotides line up with TRBD1. After removal of 8 bases from V and 2 bases from J, the junction contained 8 bases not matched to a gene. Germline V gene lookup returns CDR1 SNHLY and CDR2 FYNNEI. This CDR3 spans 14 amino acids. CDR3 residues: CASEIGQVNTEAFF. The DNA for the CDR3 is TGTGCCAGCGAAATTGGACAGGTCAACACTGAAGCTTTCTTT.

This chain uses TRBV10-3 with TRBJ1-1, with no clear D. V was cut by 5 bases and J by 3 bases, with 10 bases left in between. Germline CDR1 ENHRY, CDR2 SYGVKD. This CDR3 region has 13 residues. CDR3 in amino acids: CAISRVSDTEAFF. The DNA for the CDR3 is TGTGCCATCAGTCGGGTATCGGACACTGAAGCTTTCTTT.

The chain carries TRBV9 and TRBJ2-3, with D tentatively TRBD2 (5 bases). V was pared by 1 base and J by 5 bases, with 17 bases between. Germline-derived CDR1 and CDR2 are SGDLS and YYNGEE. The CDR3 sequence is 16 residues long. DNA for the CDR3: TGTGCCAGCAGCGTAACGGTCCAAAACCGGGGAGATACGCAGTATTTT. Its translation is CASSVTVQNRGDTQYF. Complete variable domain (other parts from reference TRBV9 and TRBJ2-3): DSGVTQTPKHLITATGQRVTLRCSPRSGDLSVYWYQQSLDQGLQFLIQYYNGEERAKGNILERFSAQQFPDLHSELNLSSLELGDSALYFCASSVTVQNRGDTQYFGPGTRLTVL.

CDR3: CASSLGVGQGGYTF. The CDR3 nucleotides read TGTGCCAGCAGTTTAGGGGTGGGGCAGGGTGGCTACACCTTC. The chain links TRBV27 to TRBJ1-2; maybe TRBD1 (5 bases). Deletions cut 2 bases from V and 7 bases from J, with 14 bases between. Germline-derived CDR1 and CDR2 are MNHEY and SMNVEV (reference sequence). The CDR3 has 14 amino acids.

The genes are TRBV7-8 and TRBJ2-1; D ambiguous. Germline values: CDR1 SGHVS, CDR2 FQNEAQ. Trimming pared 3 bases from V and 2 bases from J, leaving 11 bases between. This CDR3 region has 15 residues. CDR3 region: CASSFRRDPYNEQFF. The CDR3 nucleotides are TGTGCCAGCAGCTTCCGTAGAGATCCCTACAATGAGCAGTTCTTC.

The chain couples TRBV6-1 to TRBJ2-7; 7 nucleotides agree with TRBD1. Trimming removed 4 bases from V and 0 bases from J; junction bases left unmatched: 6. Germline-derived CDR1 and CDR2 are MNHNS and SASEGT. The CDR3 spans 15 residues. This chain's CDR3 is CASSVQGESSYEQYF. The CDR3 bases are TGTGCCAGCAGTGTGCAGGGGGAGAGCTCCTACGAGCAGTACTTC.